The entry below describes one TCR beta chain. The CDR3 loop spans 13 amino acids. Germline V gene data show CDR1 as ENHRY and CDR2 as SYGVKD. V lost 6 bases and J lost 11, with 17 bases in between. The sample is drawn from a study of T cell responses to AZD1222 COVID-19 vaccine. The table came from immunoSEQ multiplex PCR; TCRdb's copy has only in-frame clones and leaves some out. The sample gives under 150,000 clones, roughly 88% of which show up once; more than 5.5% is in the top ten. The source of this sequence is an adult who received the AZD1222 COVID-19 vaccine. Here the sequenced sample was peripheral blood, taken 28 days after the second AZD1222 dose. The chain uses TRBV10-3 and TRBJ1-5; weak D call: TRBD1 (6 bases). The DNA of the CDR3 is TGTGCCATCAGGGGGACACTGGGCGGGGCCCAGCATTTT. Translation: CAIRGTLGGAQHF.